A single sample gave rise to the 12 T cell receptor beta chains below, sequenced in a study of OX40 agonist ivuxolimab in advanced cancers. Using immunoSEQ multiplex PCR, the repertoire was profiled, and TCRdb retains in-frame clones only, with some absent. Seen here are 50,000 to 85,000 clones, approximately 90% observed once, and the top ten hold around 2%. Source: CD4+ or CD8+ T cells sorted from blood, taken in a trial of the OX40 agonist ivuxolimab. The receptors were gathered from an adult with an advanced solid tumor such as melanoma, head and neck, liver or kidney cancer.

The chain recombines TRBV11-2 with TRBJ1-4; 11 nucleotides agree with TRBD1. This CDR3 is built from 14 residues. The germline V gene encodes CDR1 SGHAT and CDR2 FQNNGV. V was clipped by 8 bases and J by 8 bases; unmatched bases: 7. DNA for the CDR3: TGTGCCAGCGGTGTCGGGACAGGGGGAGAAAAACTGTTTTTT. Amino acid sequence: CASGVGTGGEKLFF.

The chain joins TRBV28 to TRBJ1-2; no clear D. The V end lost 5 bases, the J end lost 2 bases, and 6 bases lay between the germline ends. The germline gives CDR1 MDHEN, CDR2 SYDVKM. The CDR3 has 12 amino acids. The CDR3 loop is CASSLSNYGYTF. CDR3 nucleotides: TGTGCCAGCAGTCTAAGCAACTATGGCTACACCTTC.

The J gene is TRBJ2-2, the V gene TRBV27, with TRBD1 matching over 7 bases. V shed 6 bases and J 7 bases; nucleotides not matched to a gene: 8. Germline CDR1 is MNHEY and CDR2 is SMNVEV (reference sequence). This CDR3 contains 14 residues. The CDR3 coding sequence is TGTGCCAGCAGGACAGGGTCCAGCGGCGGGGAGCTGTTTTTT. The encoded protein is CASRTGSSGGELFF.

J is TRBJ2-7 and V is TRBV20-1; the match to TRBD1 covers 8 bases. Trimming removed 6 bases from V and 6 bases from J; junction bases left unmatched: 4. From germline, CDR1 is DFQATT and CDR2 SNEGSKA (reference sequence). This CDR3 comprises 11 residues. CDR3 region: CSADDRGEQYF. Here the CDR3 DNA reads TGCAGTGCAGACGACAGGGGCGAGCAGTACTTC.

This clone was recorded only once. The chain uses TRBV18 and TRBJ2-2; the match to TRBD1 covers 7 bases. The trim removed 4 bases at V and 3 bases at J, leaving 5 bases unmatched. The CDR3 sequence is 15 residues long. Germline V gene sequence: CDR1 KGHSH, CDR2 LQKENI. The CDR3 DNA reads TGTGCCAGCTCACAACAGGGGCCTGACACCGGGGAGCTGTTTTTT. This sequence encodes CASSQQGPDTGELFF.

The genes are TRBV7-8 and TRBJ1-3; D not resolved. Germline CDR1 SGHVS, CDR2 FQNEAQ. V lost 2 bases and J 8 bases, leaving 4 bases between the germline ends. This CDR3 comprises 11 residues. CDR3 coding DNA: TGTGCCAGCAGCTTAACGGACACCATATATTTT. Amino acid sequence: CASSLTDTIYF.

Here the CDR3 DNA reads TGTGCCACGATACAGGGAGGAAAGACCCAGTACTTC. This codes for CATIQGGKTQYF. The V call is TRBV28, the J call TRBJ2-5, with D perhaps matching TRBD1 or TRBD2 (6 bases each). Germline CDR1 and CDR2: MDHEN and SYDVKM. The CDR3 consists of 12 residues. The V end lost 10 bases, the J end lost 6 bases, and 15 bases lay between the germline ends.

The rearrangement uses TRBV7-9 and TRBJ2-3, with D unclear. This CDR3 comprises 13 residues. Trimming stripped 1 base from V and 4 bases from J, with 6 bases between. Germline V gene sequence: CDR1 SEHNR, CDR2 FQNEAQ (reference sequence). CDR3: CASSLELPDTQYF. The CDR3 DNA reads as TGTGCCAGCAGCTTAGAACTCCCAGATACGCAGTATTTT. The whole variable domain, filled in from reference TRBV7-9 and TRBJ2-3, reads DTGVSQNPRHKITKRGQNVTFRCDPISEHNRLYWYRQTLGQGPEFLTYFQNEAQLEKSRLLSDRFSAERPKGSFSTLEIQRTEQGDSAMYLCASSLELPDTQYFGPGTRLTVL.

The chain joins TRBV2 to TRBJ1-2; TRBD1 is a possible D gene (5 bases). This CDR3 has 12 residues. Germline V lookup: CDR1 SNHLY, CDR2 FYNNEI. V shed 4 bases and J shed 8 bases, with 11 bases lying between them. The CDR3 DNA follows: TGTGCCAGCAGTGGGGGACCAGTAGGCTACACCTTC. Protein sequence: CASSGGPVGYTF.

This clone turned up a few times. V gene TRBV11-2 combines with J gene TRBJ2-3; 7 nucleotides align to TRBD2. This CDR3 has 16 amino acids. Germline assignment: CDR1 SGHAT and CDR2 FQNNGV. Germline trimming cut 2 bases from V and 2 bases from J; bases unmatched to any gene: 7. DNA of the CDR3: TGTGCCAGCAGCTTATTCGGGGGGTGGACCACAGATACGCAGTATTTT. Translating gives CASSLFGGWTTDTQYF.

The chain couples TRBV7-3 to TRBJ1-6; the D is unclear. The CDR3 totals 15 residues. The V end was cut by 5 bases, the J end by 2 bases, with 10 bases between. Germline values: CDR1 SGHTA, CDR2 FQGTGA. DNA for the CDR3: TGTGCCAGCAGCCAAGGAATGACCTATAATTCACCCCTCCACTTT. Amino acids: CASSQGMTYNSPLHF.

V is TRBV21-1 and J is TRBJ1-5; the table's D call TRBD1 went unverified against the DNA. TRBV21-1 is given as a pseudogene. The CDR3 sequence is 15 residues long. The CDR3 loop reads CASSRDRGCHQPQHF. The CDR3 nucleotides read TGTGCCAGCAGCAGAGACAGGGGCTGTCATCAGCCCCAGCATTTT.